Detailed here is one TCR beta chain. The antigen is not known. The entry originates in a study of shared clonotypes between healthy human individuals. Study-level results: An effect of sequencing depth on clonotype sharing among donors was expected.

Measured with immunoSEQ multiplex PCR; TCRdb has only the in-frame clones, and not every one. This sample has fewer than 2.5 million clones; roughly 93% occur once, and the top ten carry approximately 0.35%. The CDR3 loop spans 14 amino acids. Germline CDR1 LNHDA, CDR2 SQIVND (reference sequence). Between the trimmed V and J ends, which lost 7 bases and 1 base, there was a span of 10 bases. Sequencing used naive CD4+ T cells from PBMCs. The subset is: CD45RA+ positively selected. This sequence was found in a man aged 18 to 29 in good health. Some clones in this sample may be carry-over from other donors' samples. V usage is TRBV19 and J usage is TRBJ2-2; D not certain. Here the CDR3 DNA reads TGTGCCAGTAACGCTCTGCTGAACACCGGGGAGCTGTTTTTT. Translating gives CASNALLNTGELFF.